Presented here are 26 T cell receptor beta chains from one specimen sequenced in a study of blood T cell repertoires in COVID-19. The repertoire was sequenced with immunoSEQ multiplex PCR; TCRdb's copy has only in-frame clones and lacks some. This table holds 270,000 or so clones, approximately 89% found once. Sequencing was done on a sample of PBMCs or T cells enriched from blood (not recorded which). These receptors were taken from a man aged 35-49 years who had been exposed to COVID-19.

The V and J genes are TRBV6-2 or TRBV6-3 and TRBJ2-7; tentatively, D is TRBD2 (6 bases). CDR1 and CDR2 (germline): MNHEY, SVGEGT. Trimming removed 0 bases at V and 6 bases at J, with 9 bases between. This CDR3 has 13 residues. The CDR3 reads CASSYSLAGEQYF. In DNA form, the CDR3 reads TGTGCCAGCAGTTACTCACTAGCTGGCGAGCAGTACTTC.

This clone was seen a few times. This chain joins TRBV4-1 and TRBJ1-5, with D unclear. The V gene's germline CDR1 is MGHRA and CDR2 YSYEKL. The CDR3 consists of 17 residues. V was trimmed by 3 bases and J by 0 bases, leaving 15 bases between them. In nucleotides, the CDR3 is TGCGCCAGCAGCCACCTCCTTTCGGAGTATAGCAATCAGCCCCAGCATTTT. Its translation is CASSHLLSEYSNQPQHF.

J is TRBJ2-7 and V is TRBV28; 8 nucleotides align to TRBD2. This CDR3 region has 14 residues. The junction had 11 bases not matched to a gene; V was cut back by 8 bases and J by 5 bases. Germline values: CDR1 MDHEN, CDR2 SYDVKM. The CDR3 region is CASGGAGEVNEQYF. CDR3 coding DNA: TGTGCCAGCGGGGGAGCGGGAGAGGTAAACGAGCAGTACTTC.

V usage is TRBV12-3 or TRBV12-4 and J usage is TRBJ2-1; D unclear. V lost 4 bases and J lost 7, with 5 bases in between. The CDR3 is 11 residues long. CDR3 loop: CASSSTNEQFF. As DNA, the CDR3 is TGTGCCAGCAGTTCAACTAATGAGCAGTTCTTC.

This chain connects TRBV28 to TRBJ1-5, with D possibly TRBD1 on 6 matching bases. Trimming removed 8 bases at V and 3 bases at J, with 14 bases between. The CDR3 runs 14 residues. Germline-derived CDR1 and CDR2 are MDHEN and SYDVKM. Here the CDR3 DNA reads TGTGCCAGCGGCGCCGGGACACCCAATCAGCCCCAGCATTTT. Translated, it gives CASGAGTPNQPQHF.

V usage is TRBV14 and J usage is TRBJ1-4; perhaps TRBD1 as D (5 bases). Trimming stripped 4 bases from V and 4 bases from J, with 7 bases between. Germline V gene sequence: CDR1 SGHDN, CDR2 FVKESK. The CDR3 runs 13 residues. CDR3 DNA sequence: TGTGCCAGCAGCCGGGACTTTAATGAAAAACTGTTTTTT. Protein product: CASSRDFNEKLFF.

The CDR3 protein is CASGRTGSGETQYF. The CDR3 nucleotides read TGTGCCAGCGGGCGCACAGGGTCAGGAGAGACCCAGTACTTC. V is TRBV2 and J is TRBJ2-5, with a tentative D call TRBD1 (6 bases). The germline gives CDR1 SNHLY, CDR2 FYNNEI. With 8 bases removed from V and 4 bases from J, the gap between germline ends came to 17 bases. There are 14 residues in the CDR3.

V usage is TRBV21-1 and J usage is TRBJ2-3; the tabulated D call, TRBD2, remains unverified against the DNA. TRBV21-1 is marked as a pseudogene. The CDR3 runs to 16 residues. The CDR3 bases are TGTGCCAGCAGCAAGGGACTAGCGGGACTAATAGATACGCAGTATTTT. Translation gives CASSKGLAGLIDTQYF.

The V and J genes are TRBV5-1 and TRBJ1-1; no clear D. V gave up 5 bases and J gave up 4 bases, with 15 bases separating them. CDR1 and CDR2 (germline): SGHRS, YFSETQ. The CDR3 length is 14 residues. The CDR3: CASRIQLTGTEAFF. Written as DNA, the CDR3 is TGCGCCAGCAGAATTCAGTTGACGGGCACTGAAGCTTTCTTT.

This chain connects TRBV7-2 to TRBJ1-2; D perhaps matches TRBD1 (5 bases). Trimming stripped 2 bases from V and 2 bases from J, with 15 bases between. The CDR3 has 16 residues. The germline CDR1 and CDR2 sequences are SGHTA and FQGNSA. CDR3 amino acids: CASSLNTGHHNYGYTF. As DNA, the CDR3 is TGTGCCAGCAGCTTAAATACCGGACACCACAACTATGGCTACACCTTC. The full variable domain, in which reference TRBV7-2 and TRBJ1-2 provide the parts outside the CDR3, is GAGVSQSPSNKVTEKGKDVELRCDPISGHTALYWYRQSLGQGLEFLIYFQGNSAPDKSGLPSDRFSAERTGGSVSTLTIQRTQQEDSAVYLCASSLNTGHHNYGYTFGSGTRLTVV.

The chain employs TRBV28 and TRBJ2-7, with 8 bases matching TRBD1. J lost 4 bases, V lost 6 bases, and 2 bases had no gene match. The CDR3 runs 12 residues. Germline loops: CDR1 MDHEN, CDR2 SYDVKM. The DNA of the CDR3 is TGTGCCAGCAGGACAGGGGTTTACGAGCAGTACTTC. Encoded protein: CASRTGVYEQYF.

The CDR3 nucleotides are TGTGCCAGCAGCGCACTAGCGGGTTTCACAGATACGCAGTATTTT. It encodes CASSALAGFTDTQYF. This rearrangement joins TRBV6-4 to TRBJ2-3; 9 bases are a match to TRBD2. The V gene end was trimmed by 6 bases and the J gene end by 2 bases; junction bases not matched to a gene: 6. Germline V gene lookup returns CDR1 MRHNA and CDR2 SNTAGT. CDR3 size: 15 residues.

The V gene is TRBV7-8, the J gene TRBJ1-2; TRBD1 might be the D (5 bases). Trimming left V 5 bases short and J 8 bases short, with 18 bases between. The CDR3 is 14 residues long. Germline V gene sequence: CDR1 SGHVS, CDR2 FQNEAQ. The CDR3 reads CASSRLSGTKGYTF. CDR3 coding DNA: TGTGCCAGCAGCCGCTTATCAGGGACTAAAGGCTACACCTTC.

The V gene is TRBV4-2, the J gene TRBJ2-7, with 8 bases lining up with TRBD1. The V and J ends lost 4 bases and 5 bases, in that order; junction bases with no gene match: 10. Germline loops: CDR1 LGHNA, CDR2 YNFKEQ. The CDR3 consists of 15 residues. CDR3 nucleotides: TGTGCCAGCAGCCCACAGGGACAGGTAGGAGACGAGCAGTACTTC. Amino acid sequence: CASSPQGQVGDEQYF.

As for this clone: The identical CDR3 is also encoded by other nucleotide sequences in the sample. CDR3 sequence reads: CASSSRTEAFF. The CDR3, as DNA: TGTGCCAGCAGTTCTCGCACTGAAGCTTTCTTT. The chain uses TRBV6-5 and TRBJ1-1; D gene uncertain. Deletions cut 4 bases from V and 4 bases from J, with 4 bases between. The germline V gene encodes CDR1 MNHEY and CDR2 SVGAGI. This CDR3 spans 11 amino acids.

V gene TRBV4-1 combines with J gene TRBJ1-3; D perhaps matches TRBD1 (5 bases). This CDR3 has 17 amino acids. V lost 0 bases to trimming and J lost 0 bases, with 12 bases between them. Per the germline V gene, CDR1 is MGHRA and CDR2 is YSYEKL. CDR3 nucleotide sequence: TGCGCCAGCAGCCAAGATGGACGGGGGGGCTCTGGAAACACCATATATTTT. As protein: CASSQDGRGGSGNTIYF.

The gene calls are TRBV4-1 and TRBJ1-1, with D perhaps TRBD1 (6 bases). Germline assignment: CDR1 MGHRA and CDR2 YSYEKL. V was cut by 2 bases and J by 7 bases, with 8 bases left in between. The CDR3 runs 12 residues. The CDR3 sequence is CASSQTDSEAFF. CDR3 coding DNA: TGCGCCAGCAGCCAAACGGACAGTGAAGCTTTCTTT.

As DNA, the CDR3 is TGTGCCAGCGGAGAGGCCACCTCTGGAAACACCATATATTTT. Encoded protein: CASGEATSGNTIYF. This chain links TRBV21-1 with TRBJ1-3. TRBV21-1 is shown as a pseudogene. The CDR3 has 14 amino acids.

This clone was detected once. The V gene is TRBV11-1, the J gene TRBJ2-7; 8 bases match TRBD1. Unmatched junction bases numbered 7, after V lost 5 bases and J lost 4 bases. The CDR3 has 14 residues. Germline loops: CDR1 SGHAT, CDR2 FQDESV (reference sequence). The CDR3 DNA reads as TGTGCCAGCAGCCAGGGGGCAGGAGGGTACGAGCAGTACTTC. This codes for CASSQGAGGYEQYF. The variable domain in full, with the rest retrieved from reference TRBV11-1 and TRBJ2-7, is EAEVAQSPRYKITEKSQAVAFWCDPISGHATLYWYRQILGQGPELLVQFQDESVVDDSQLPKDRFSAERLKGVDSTLKIQPAELGDSAMYLCASSQGAGGYEQYFGPGTRLTVT.

The chain is built from TRBV5-5 and TRBJ2-1, with 16 bases identical to TRBD2. This CDR3 has 19 residues. Trimming cost V 0 bases and J 7 bases; bases outside gene matches: 10. Germline CDR1 is SGHKS and CDR2 is YYEKEE (reference sequence). CDR3 amino acids: CASSLAGTSGRALTNEQFF. CDR3 nucleotides: TGTGCCAGCAGCTTGGCCGGGACTAGCGGGAGGGCCCTTACAAATGAGCAGTTCTTC.

The chain uses TRBV5-6 and TRBJ2-7; TRBD2 is a possible D gene (5 bases). Trimming took off 0 bases at V and 2 bases at J, with 6 bases between the two ends. Looked up from germline, CDR1 is SGHDT and CDR2 is YYEEEE. CDR3 length: 13 amino acids. In DNA form, the CDR3 reads TGTGCCAGCAGCTTGGTAGCGCCCTACGAGCAGTACTTC. Translation gives CASSLVAPYEQYF.

In its sample, this clone was seen once. This sequence joins TRBV4-1 and TRBJ2-7; no definite D call. The CDR3 consists of 16 residues. Germline CDR1 reads MGHRA; CDR2 reads YSYEKL. V lost 2 bases, J lost 3 bases, and 17 bases lay in between. CDR3 residues: CASSQSPAGEFYEQYF. CDR3 sequence (DNA): TGCGCCAGCAGCCAATCTCCCGCCGGAGAGTTCTACGAGCAGTACTTC.

V usage is TRBV6-5 and J usage is TRBJ2-1, with D tentatively TRBD1 (6 bases). The length of the CDR3 is 16 residues. CDR1 and CDR2 (germline): MNHEY, SVGAGI. Trimming removed 2 bases at V and 2 bases at J, with 13 bases between. The CDR3 loop is CASSYPGQQAYNEQFF. CDR3 nucleotide sequence: TGTGCCAGCAGTTACCCAGGACAGCAAGCCTACAATGAGCAGTTCTTC.

The chain couples TRBV7-9 to TRBJ2-6; D unclear. The germline V gene encodes CDR1 SEHNR and CDR2 FQNEAQ (reference sequence). The CDR3 extends over 17 amino acids. The V gene lost 1 base and the J gene lost 4 bases, with 14 bases spanning the gap. The CDR3 sequence is CASSLDFMANGANVLTF. CDR3 sequence (DNA): TGTGCCAGCAGCTTAGATTTTATGGCAAACGGGGCCAACGTCCTGACTTTC.

This chain links TRBV11-3 with TRBJ2-7; 12 bases are a match to TRBD1. The CDR3 contains 14 residues. CDR1 and CDR2 (germline): SGHNT, YENEEA. With 5 bases clipped from V and 3 bases from J, the junction kept 2 bases outside the gene matches. CDR3 sequence (DNA): TGTGCCAGCAGCCGGGACAGGGGGCTCTACGAGCAGTACTTC. Translated, it gives CASSRDRGLYEQYF. The variable domain in full, completed from reference TRBV11-3 and TRBJ2-7, reads EAGVVQSPRYKIIEKKQPVAFWCNPISGHNTLYWYLQNLGQGPELLIRYENEEAVDDSQLPKDRFSAERLKGVDSTLKIQPAELGDSAVYLCASSRDRGLYEQYFGPGTRLTVT.

The chain combines TRBV5-1 with TRBJ2-3, with TRBD1 matching over 9 bases. The CDR3 sequence is 16 residues long. Trimming at V came to 0 bases and at J to 5 bases, leaving 7 bases not matched to a gene. Germline V CDR1 and CDR2: SGHRS, YFSETQ. In nucleotides, the CDR3 is TGCGCCAGCAGCTTGGAACAGGGGGCGAGTGGAGATACGCAGTATTTT. This translates into CASSLEQGASGDTQYF. Filled out from reference TRBV5-1 and TRBJ2-3, the complete variable domain reads KAGVTQTPRYLIKTRGQQVTLSCSPISGHRSVSWYQQTPGQGLQFLFEYFSETQRNKGNFPGRFSGRQFSNSRSEMNVSTLELGDSALYLCASSLEQGASGDTQYFGPGTRLTVL.